The 21 T cell receptor beta chains below were found in one sample sequenced in a study of blood T cell repertoires in COVID-19. TCRdb keeps only in-frame clones here, not all; method: immunoSEQ multiplex PCR. The table lists around 65,000 clones, roughly 93% of them singletons. Sequenced: peripheral blood. The receptors come from a human donor in a cohort sampled during active COVID-19.

The genes are TRBV7-9 and TRBJ2-1; 7 bases agree with TRBD1. The CDR3 has 19 amino acids. Losses at the gene ends were 2 bases for V and 7 bases for J; bases not matched to a gene: 20. Germline V CDR1 and CDR2: SEHNR, FQNEAQ (reference sequence). In DNA form, the CDR3 reads TGTGCCAGCAGCTTAATGGACGCCTGGACAGGTGGAGAGGGGAATGAGCAGTTCTTC. This gives the protein CASSLMDAWTGGEGNEQFF.

The gene calls are TRBV28 and TRBJ2-7; TRBD2 matches 7 bases. Trimming took 2 bases from V and 3 from J; bases not matched to a gene: 4. Germline CDR1 and CDR2: MDHEN and SYDVKM. This CDR3 region has 14 residues. The CDR3 DNA follows: TGTGCCAGCAGTTTACTAGCGGAGCTCTACGAGCAGTACTTC. This gives the protein CASSLLAELYEQYF. Supplemented by reference TRBV28 and TRBJ2-7, the full variable domain reads DVKVTQSSRYLVKRTGEKVFLECVQDMDHENMFWYRQDPGLGLRLIYFSYDVKMKEKGDIPEGYSVSREKKERFSLILESASTNQTSMYLCASSLLAELYEQYFGPGTRLTVT.

This chain links TRBV7-6 with TRBJ2-5; D is possibly TRBD2 (6 bases). The CDR3 has 16 residues. With 5 bases removed from V and 1 base from J, the gap between germline ends came to 17 bases. CDR1 and CDR2 (germline): SGHVS, FNYEAQ. CDR3 in amino acids: CASSPTSRLVQETQYF. CDR3 DNA sequence: TGTGCCAGCAGCCCAACCTCAAGACTAGTCCAAGAGACCCAGTACTTC.

The CDR3 is CASRLEGRWISSGANVLTF. CDR3 in DNA: TGTGCCAGCAGATTGGAGGGAAGGTGGATAAGTTCTGGGGCCAACGTCCTGACTTTC. V gene TRBV11-3 combines with J gene TRBJ2-6; maybe TRBD2 (6 bases). Trimming stripped 6 bases from V and 1 base from J, with 22 bases between. CDR3 length: 19 amino acids. Germline lookup yields CDR1 SGHNT and CDR2 YENEEA. The full variable domain, in which reference TRBV11-3 and TRBJ2-6 provide the parts outside the CDR3, is EAGVVQSPRYKIIEKKQPVAFWCNPISGHNTLYWYLQNLGQGPELLIRYENEEAVDDSQLPKDRFSAERLKGVDSTLKIQPAELGDSAVYLCASRLEGRWISSGANVLTFGAGSRLTVL.

The chain links TRBV9 to TRBJ1-2, with TRBD1 matching over 9 bases. V lost 4 bases to trimming and J lost 8 bases; unmatched junction nucleotides: 9. CDR1 SGDLS and CDR2 YYNGEE come from the germline V gene. This CDR3 spans 14 amino acids. The CDR3 region is CASSSTQGARGYTF. Here the CDR3 DNA reads TGTGCCAGCAGCTCCACACAGGGGGCGCGCGGCTACACCTTC.

The V call is TRBV7-2, the J call TRBJ2-7; 16 nucleotides match TRBD2. V gave up 6 bases and J gave up 4 bases; unmatched junction bases: 3. The CDR3 contains 15 residues. The germline CDR1 and CDR2 sequences are SGHTA and FQGNSA. The CDR3 region is CASRGGLAGGYEQYF. Here the CDR3 DNA reads TGTGCCAGCAGGGGGGGACTAGCGGGAGGGTACGAGCAGTACTTC.

V usage is TRBV4-3 and J usage is TRBJ2-7; D unclear. V gave up 0 bases and J gave up 1 base, with 7 bases separating them. CDR1 and CDR2 (germline): LGHNA, YSLEER. CDR3 length: 14 residues. The CDR3: CASSQDYTSYEQYF. The CDR3 coding sequence is TGCGCCAGCAGCCAAGATTACACGTCCTACGAGCAGTACTTC.

Only one count was recorded for this clone. The chain is built from TRBV28 and TRBJ1-1, with TRBD1 as a possible D gene (5 bases). Germline CDR1 reads MDHEN; CDR2 reads SYDVKM. Trimming took 7 bases from V and 1 from J, leaving 16 bases between them. The CDR3 loop spans 15 amino acids. This chain's CDR3 is CASIQGGGGNTEAFF. The CDR3 coding sequence is TGTGCCAGCATACAAGGCGGGGGGGGGAACACTGAAGCTTTCTTT.

This clone was seen once. The V gene is TRBV5-1, the J gene TRBJ1-2; 7 nucleotides agree with TRBD1. Germline V gene sequence: CDR1 SGHRS, CDR2 YFSETQ. CDR3 length: 15 residues. The trim removed 0 bases at V and 4 bases at J, leaving 6 bases unmatched. This CDR3 reads CASSLEQGRTYGYTF. CDR3 sequence (DNA): TGCGCCAGCAGCTTGGAACAGGGGCGAACCTATGGCTACACCTTC.

V usage is TRBV7-2 and J usage is TRBJ1-2; 9 bases fit TRBD1. The trim removed 3 bases at V and 8 bases at J, leaving 10 bases unmatched. CDR1 and CDR2 from the germline V gene are SGHTA and FQGNSA. The CDR3 spans 15 residues. CDR3 in amino acids: CASSFGMGTGQGYTF. The CDR3 nucleotides read TGTGCCAGCAGCTTCGGAATGGGGACAGGGCAAGGCTACACCTTC.

The V and J genes are TRBV14 and TRBJ2-3; 7 nucleotides line up with TRBD2. Trimming took 5 bases from V and 4 from J; bases not matched to a gene: 12. Germline CDR1 and CDR2: SGHDN and FVKESK. The CDR3 totals 16 residues. The CDR3 DNA reads TGTGCCAGCAGCGAGGCGGGACTAAAGCGCCCAGATACGCAGTATTTT. Translation gives CASSEAGLKRPDTQYF.

The V call is TRBV9, the J call TRBJ2-4; D call uncertain. CDR1 and CDR2 (germline): SGDLS, YYNGEE. V was shortened by 4 bases and J by 13 bases, with 18 bases between the two germline ends. There are 13 residues in the CDR3. The DNA for the CDR3 is TGTGCCAGCAGCCGCGGTCTAGACCCAAGGCAGTACTTC. Residues: CASSRGLDPRQYF.

CDR3 sequence (DNA): TGTGCCAGCAGGCGGGGGCTAGGGTATGGCTACACCTTC. Translating it yields CASRRGLGYGYTF. This chain connects TRBV12-3 or TRBV12-4 to TRBJ1-2; tentative D call: TRBD1 (6 bases). With 6 bases removed from V and 5 bases from J, the gap between germline ends came to 13 bases. CDR3 size: 13 residues.

This rearrangement joins TRBV6-5 to TRBJ2-7; tentative D call: TRBD1 (6 bases). V was cut by 6 bases and J by 0 bases, with 12 bases left in between. CDR3 length: 14 amino acids. In germline, CDR1 is MNHEY, CDR2 SVGAGI. The CDR3 loop reads CASRAQGFSYEQYF. The DNA for the CDR3 is TGTGCCAGCAGAGCACAGGGATTCTCCTACGAGCAGTACTTC.

The V call is TRBV6-2 or TRBV6-3, the J call TRBJ2-7; D unclear. Germline assignment: CDR1 MNHEY and CDR2 SVGEGT. CDR3 length: 17 residues. Between the trimmed V and J ends, which lost 0 bases and 5 bases, there was a span of 20 bases. CDR3 residues: CASSYSASLPTYDEQYF. The CDR3 DNA reads TGTGCCAGCAGTTACTCGGCGTCACTACCCACCTACGACGAGCAGTACTTC.

The chain joins TRBV6-5 to TRBJ1-1; D is perhaps TRBD1 (5 bases). Germline assignment: CDR1 MNHEY and CDR2 SVGAGI. This CDR3 has 12 amino acids. V was trimmed by 6 bases and J by 7 bases, leaving 12 bases between them. CDR3 DNA sequence: TGTGCCAGCAGACAAACAGGAATTGAAGCTTTCTTT. This codes for CASRQTGIEAFF.

The CDR3 bases are TGTGCCAGCAGTGGGTGGGCTAGCGGGAACTCCAATACGCAGTATTTT. It translates to CASSGWASGNSNTQYF. V gene TRBV2 combines with J gene TRBJ2-3; TRBD2 matches 9 bases. J lost 7 bases, V lost 4 bases, and 12 bases had no gene match. The CDR3 consists of 16 residues. Germline V CDR1 and CDR2: SNHLY, FYNNEI.

The chain joins TRBV28 to TRBJ2-5, with D perhaps matching TRBD2 (6 bases). CDR1 is MDHEN and CDR2 is SYDVKM in the germline V gene. With 7 bases removed from V and 5 bases from J, the gap between germline ends came to 14 bases. CDR3 length: 13 amino acids. The CDR3, as DNA: TGTGCCAGCAAAGGAGGGCCTGAGGAGACCCAGTACTTC. Its translation: CASKGGPEETQYF.

The V and J genes are TRBV5-1 and TRBJ2-3, with 15 bases aligning to TRBD2. The CDR3 extends over 16 amino acids. Unmatched junction bases numbered 2, after V lost 4 bases and J lost 2 bases. CDR1 is SGHRS and CDR2 is YFSETQ in the germline V gene. The CDR3 nucleotides are TGCGCCAGCAGCAGGACTAGCGGGAGGGCCACAGATACGCAGTATTTT. Protein product: CASSRTSGRATDTQYF.

This chain connects TRBV3-1 (or the pseudogene TRBV3-2) to TRBJ2-3, with D perhaps matching TRBD2 (5 bases). This CDR3 contains 16 residues. Trimming removed 0 bases from V and 5 bases from J, with 15 bases in between. Germline lookup yields CDR1 LGHDT and CDR2 YNNKEL (reference sequence). CDR3 nucleotide sequence: TGTGCCAGCAGCCAAGAGTTGAGGGAAGTCGTAGATACGCAGTATTTT. This translates into CASSQELREVVDTQYF.

The chain employs TRBV4-2 and TRBJ2-3; D is undetermined. The CDR3 is made up of 13 amino acids. Germline V lookup: CDR1 LGHNA, CDR2 YNFKEQ. The germline V and J ends were trimmed by 5 bases and 6 bases, with 12 bases remaining between them. In DNA form, the CDR3 reads TGTGCCAGCAGCTACCCTGGCCCGGATACGCAGTATTTT. Translation: CASSYPGPDTQYF.